The 7 T cell receptor beta chains below were found in one sample sequenced in a study of shared clonotypes between healthy human individuals. Clones were sequenced by immunoSEQ multiplex PCR, and TCRdb holds only the in-frame ones, with some missing. The data show 550,000 to 650,000 clones, around 96% seen once. Naive CD8 cells were CD45RO-negative, positively selected for CCR7, excluding terminally differentiated effector memory CD45RA+ cells. The sequenced sample consisted of naive CD8+ T cells sorted from blood. These receptors were obtained from a woman in her twenties or thirties in good health.

The rearrangement uses TRBV7-9 and TRBJ1-2, with a tentative D call TRBD1 (5 bases). Trimming removed 5 bases at V and 5 bases at J, with 15 bases between. Germline values: CDR1 SEHNR, CDR2 FQNEAQ (reference sequence). The CDR3 loop spans 14 amino acids. The CDR3 region is CASSPSEGRYGYTF. DNA of the CDR3: TGTGCCAGCAGCCCCTCGGAGGGGCGTTATGGCTACACCTTC.

CDR3: CASSLAAGGVIEQFF. DNA of the CDR3: TGTGCCAGCAGTTTAGCAGCGGGAGGCGTCATTGAGCAGTTCTTC. V gene TRBV28 combines with J gene TRBJ2-1, with 9 positions matching TRBD2. This CDR3 region has 15 residues. The germline V gene encodes CDR1 MDHEN and CDR2 SYDVKM. The V segment lost 2 bases and the J segment 9 bases; nucleotides outside the gene matches: 8.

The chain uses TRBV28 and TRBJ1-2; the D gene is possibly TRBD1 (5 bases). This CDR3 region has 15 residues. The ends were cut back, 8 bases at V and 3 bases at J, with 19 bases in the middle. Germline V gene data show CDR1 as MDHEN and CDR2 as SYDVKM. Here the CDR3 reads CASHPTRGSYYGYTF. The CDR3 coding sequence is TGTGCCAGCCATCCGACCCGGGGGTCTTACTATGGCTACACCTTC.

This clone appeared once. The CDR3 loop reads CASSLGLAGFYPWDEQFF. CDR3 bases: TGTGCCAGCAGCTTGGGACTAGCGGGATTCTACCCGTGGGATGAGCAGTTCTTC. J is TRBJ2-1 and V is TRBV5-6; 11 bases map to TRBD2. This CDR3 has 18 amino acids. Germline CDR1 and CDR2: SGHDT and YYEEEE. The V and J ends lost 0 bases and 8 bases, in that order; junction bases with no gene match: 13.

The chain carries TRBV2 and TRBJ2-7; 11 positions match TRBD1. This CDR3 spans 23 amino acids. Trimming removed 3 bases from V and 4 bases from J; junction bases left unmatched: 29. Germline V gives CDR1 SNHLY, CDR2 FYNNEI. The CDR3: CASSDGFIQARTGGNPGPYEQYF. Written as DNA, the CDR3 is TGTGCCAGCAGTGATGGGTTTATTCAGGCCCGGACAGGGGGCAACCCGGGGCCTTACGAGCAGTACTTC.

The chain has TRBV5-6 and TRBJ2-5; D unresolved. The germline CDR1 and CDR2 sequences are SGHDT and YYEEEE. V dropped 1 base and J dropped 5 bases, with 6 bases sitting between them. The CDR3 has 12 residues. The CDR3 reads CASSLRLETQYF. The CDR3 nucleotides read TGTGCCAGCAGCTTGAGGTTGGAGACCCAGTACTTC.

The chain employs TRBV29-1 and TRBJ2-5, with TRBD2 matching over 9 bases. This CDR3 contains 14 residues. Trimming cost V 0 bases and J 11 bases; bases outside gene matches: 10. Germline V lookup: CDR1 SQVTM, CDR2 ANQGSEA. Here the CDR3 DNA reads TGCAGCGTTGAAGATCATAGCGGGGGTTATGAGCAGTACTTC. This sequence encodes CSVEDHSGGYEQYF.